This T cell receptor (beta chain) was identified during a study of shared clonotypes between healthy human individuals. For the study at large: A couple of female and a few male donors aged 18 to 49 were enrolled.

All donors were healthy HIV-negative adults lacking recent acute infections or vaccinations. Here immunoSEQ multiplex PCR was the method, and the copy in TCRdb shows in-frame clones only, minus some. Of 950,000 to 1,100,000 clones listed, roughly 75% are singletons. The sequence derives from a man between 18 and 35 years old in good health. Sequencing was done on a sample of memory CD4+ T cells sorted from blood. Subset indicated: CD45RA-negative fraction.

CDR3 sequence reads: CASSVAGTGAYEQYF. The CDR3 DNA reads TGTGCCAGTAGTGTCGCCGGGACTGGAGCCTACGAGCAGTACTTC. This chain connects TRBV19 to TRBJ2-7; D perhaps matches TRBD2 (6 bases). The V and J ends lost 5 bases and 2 bases respectively, with 16 bases between them. Germline V gene data show CDR1 as LNHDA and CDR2 as SQIVND (reference sequence). CDR3 length: 15 amino acids.